The clone carrying this TCR beta chain was detected only a few times. The data stem from a study of shared clonotypes between healthy human individuals. Only Caucasian adults living in Nashville, Tennessee made up the donor group. Germline CDR1 and CDR2: MNHNS and SASEGT. The CDR3 consists of 15 residues. The V gene lost 6 bases and the J gene lost 0 bases, with 12 bases spanning the gap. The repertoire was sequenced with immunoSEQ multiplex PCR; TCRdb's copy has only in-frame clones and lacks some. The sample has roughly 500,000 clones; less than 80% are singletons. The sequenced material came from PBMCs. V gene TRBV6-1 combines with J gene TRBJ2-1, with D tentatively TRBD1 (6 bases). This clonotype originated in a woman aged 40-49 years in good health. Some clones in this sample may be carry-over from other donors' samples. As DNA, the CDR3 is TGTGCCAGCAGCGAAAAGACAGGCTCCTACAATGAGCAGTTCTTC. Its translation: CASSEKTGSYNEQFF.